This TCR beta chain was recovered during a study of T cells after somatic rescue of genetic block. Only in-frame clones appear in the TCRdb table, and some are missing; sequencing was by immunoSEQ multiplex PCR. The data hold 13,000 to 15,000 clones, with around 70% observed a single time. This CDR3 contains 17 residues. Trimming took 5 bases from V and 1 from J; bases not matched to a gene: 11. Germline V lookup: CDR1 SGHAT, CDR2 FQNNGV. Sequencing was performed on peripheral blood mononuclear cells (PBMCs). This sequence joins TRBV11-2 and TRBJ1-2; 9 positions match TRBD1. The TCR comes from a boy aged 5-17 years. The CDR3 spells CASSRSQGALNNYGYTF. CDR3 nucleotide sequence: TGTGCCAGCAGCCGTTCACAGGGGGCGCTGAATAACTATGGCTACACCTTC.